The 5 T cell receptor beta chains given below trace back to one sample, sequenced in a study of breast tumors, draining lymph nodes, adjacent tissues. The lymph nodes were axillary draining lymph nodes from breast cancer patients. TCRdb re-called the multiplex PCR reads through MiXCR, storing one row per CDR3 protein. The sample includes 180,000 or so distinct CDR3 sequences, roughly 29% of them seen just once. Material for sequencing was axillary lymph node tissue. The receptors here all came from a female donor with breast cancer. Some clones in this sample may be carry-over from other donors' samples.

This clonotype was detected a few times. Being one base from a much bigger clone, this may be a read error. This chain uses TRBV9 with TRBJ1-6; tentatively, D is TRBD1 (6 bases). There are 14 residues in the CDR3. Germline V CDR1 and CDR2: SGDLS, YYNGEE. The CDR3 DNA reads TGTGCCAGCAGCGCCGAGGGGGTTTTTTCACCCCCCCACTTT. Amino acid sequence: CASSAEGVFSPPHF.

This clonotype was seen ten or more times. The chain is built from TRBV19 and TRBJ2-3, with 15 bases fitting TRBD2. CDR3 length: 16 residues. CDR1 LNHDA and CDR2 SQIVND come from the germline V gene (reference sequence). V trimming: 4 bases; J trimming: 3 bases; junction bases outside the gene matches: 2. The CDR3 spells CASSKGLAGGTDTQYF. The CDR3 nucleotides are TGTGCCAGTAGTAAGGGACTAGCGGGAGGTACAGATACGCAGTATTTT.

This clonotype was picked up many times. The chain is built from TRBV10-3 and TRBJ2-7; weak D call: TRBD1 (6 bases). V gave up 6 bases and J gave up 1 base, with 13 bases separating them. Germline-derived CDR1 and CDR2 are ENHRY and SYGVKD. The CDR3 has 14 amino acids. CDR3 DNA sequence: TGTGCCATCAGCTGGAACAGGGCATCCTACGAGCAGTACTTC. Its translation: CAISWNRASYEQYF.

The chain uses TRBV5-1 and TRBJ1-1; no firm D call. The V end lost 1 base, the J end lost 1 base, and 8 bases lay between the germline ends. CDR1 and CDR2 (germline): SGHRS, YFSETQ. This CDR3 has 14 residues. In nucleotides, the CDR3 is TGCGCCAGCAGCTTGTCAGGTACGAACACTGAAGCTTTCTTT. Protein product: CASSLSGTNTEAFF.

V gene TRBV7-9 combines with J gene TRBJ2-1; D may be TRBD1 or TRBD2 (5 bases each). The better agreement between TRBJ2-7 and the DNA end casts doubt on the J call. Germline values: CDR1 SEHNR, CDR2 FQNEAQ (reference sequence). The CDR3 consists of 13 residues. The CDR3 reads CASSGTASYEQYF. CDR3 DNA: TGTGCCAGCAGCGGGACCGCCTCGTACGAGCAGTACTTC.